This record covers a single T cell receptor (beta chain). This specimen belongs to a study of blood T cell repertoires in COVID-19. Looking at the study overall: Acute-phase and convalescent COVID-19 samples originated in the United States, Italy and Spain. From T cells, B-cell-depleted T cells, or PBMCs came the material, which was cDNA or gDNA.

CDR1 and CDR2 from the germline V gene are MNHEY and SMNVEV (reference sequence). The CDR3 sequence is 17 residues long. V was pared by 5 bases and J by 3 bases, with 10 bases of the junction left unmatched. Authors' methods: Estimated nucleated cell counts came from reference gene primer amplification. Measured with immunoSEQ multiplex PCR; TCRdb has only the in-frame clones, and not every one. For V, J and clone size, that table is used; D and trimming come from the DNA. The top ten hold about 3% of the sample, which has 250,000 or so clones, just over 85% seen once. The chain carries TRBV27 and TRBJ2-5; 12 nucleotides match TRBD2. Sequencing was carried out using peripheral blood. The sequence was obtained from a woman aged 25 to 45 with active or convalescent COVID-19. The CDR3 nucleotides are TGTGCCAGCAGTAAAAAATTGTCTAGCGGGGGGGAAGAGACCCAGTACTTC. The encoded protein is CASSKKLSSGGEETQYF.